Shown below are 20 T cell receptor beta chains from a single sample sequenced in a study of T cells after posttransplantation cyclophosphamide. Profiled with immunoSEQ multiplex PCR; TCRdb holds only in-frame clones, not every one. Among some 53,000 clones listed, around 83% were seen once. The sample consisted of PBMCs. Receptors originate from a man aged 25 to 40 with a blood cancer, CMV-positive, and with a related stem cell donor.

The rearrangement uses TRBV5-1 and TRBJ2-7; TRBD1 might be the D (6 bases). The CDR3 extends over 12 amino acids. Germline CDR1 is SGHRS and CDR2 is YFSETQ. The V end lost 4 bases, the J end lost 4 bases, and 9 bases lay between the germline ends. The CDR3, as DNA: TGCGCCAGCAGCATACAGGGTTACGAGCAGTACTTC. Its protein is CASSIQGYEQYF.

The chain couples TRBV11-2 to TRBJ2-2; perhaps TRBD2 as D (5 bases). Per germline, CDR1 SGHAT and CDR2 FQNNGV. Trimming removed 2 bases from V and 1 base from J, with 11 bases in between. This CDR3 comprises 16 residues. The CDR3 coding sequence is TGTGCCAGCAGCTTATCACTAGGCAGGAACACCGGGGAGCTGTTTTTT. Amino acid sequence: CASSLSLGRNTGELFF.

The J gene is TRBJ2-3, the V gene TRBV9; D is ambiguous. Germline V gives CDR1 SGDLS, CDR2 YYNGEE. With 2 bases removed from V and 2 bases from J, the gap between germline ends came to 12 bases. The CDR3 is 15 residues long. The CDR3 DNA reads as TGTGCCAGCAGCGTCTCCATTCGGTCCACAGATACGCAGTATTTT. Its protein is CASSVSIRSTDTQYF.

The chain combines TRBV30 with TRBJ2-3; a weak D match, TRBD1 (5 bases). The CDR3 length is 17 residues. V lost 0 bases to trimming and J lost 3 bases, with 19 bases between them. In germline, CDR1 is GTSNPN, CDR2 SVGIG (reference sequence). DNA of the CDR3: TGTGCCTGGAGTGTATGGCCCTCCAGGGATCGGACAGATACGCAGTATTTT. Its protein product is CAWSVWPSRDRTDTQYF.

This clone was detected once. The V and J genes are TRBV6-6 and TRBJ2-3; 7 bases align to TRBD2. Germline V gene sequence: CDR1 MNHNY, CDR2 SVGAGI (reference sequence). Trimming cost V 5 bases and J 3 bases; bases outside gene matches: 11. The CDR3 spans 16 residues. CDR3 sequence: CASSRTGLGGTDTQYF. Here the CDR3 DNA reads TGTGCCAGCAGTCGAACTGGACTGGGAGGGACAGATACGCAGTATTTT.

Regarding this clone: A read error may account for a junction end that differs from germline. The V call is TRBV5-4, the J call TRBJ2-7; D gene unclear. Germline V lookup: CDR1 SGHNT, CDR2 YYREEE (reference sequence). The CDR3 contains 15 residues. The CDR3 loop reads CTSSLVGSNTYEQYF. CDR3 sequence (DNA): TGTACCAGCAGCTTGGTGGGCAGTAACACCTACGAGCAGTACTTC.

The chain employs TRBV5-1 and TRBJ2-7; 11 bases match TRBD2. The J segment lost 3 bases and the V segment lost 4 bases, leaving 6 bases of the junction unmatched. The V gene's germline CDR1 is SGHRS and CDR2 YFSETQ. The CDR3 has 15 residues. As DNA, the CDR3 is TGCGCCAGCAGCGAACTAGCGGGAGCTATCTACGAGCAGTACTTC. It is translated as CASSELAGAIYEQYF.

This sequence joins TRBV2 and TRBJ2-2; 8 bases agree with TRBD1. With 8 bases clipped from V and 0 bases from J, the junction kept 2 bases outside the gene matches. CDR3 length: 14 amino acids. Germline-derived CDR1 and CDR2 are SNHLY and FYNNEI. The CDR3 DNA sequence: TGTGCCAGCGGGACAGGAGCGAACACCGGGGAGCTGTTTTTT. Residues: CASGTGANTGELFF.

The V gene is TRBV15, the J gene TRBJ2-3, with D possibly TRBD2 on 5 matching bases. The V end lost 3 bases, the J end lost 4 bases, and 17 bases lay between the germline ends. Germline lookup yields CDR1 LNHNV and CDR2 YYDKDF (reference sequence). The CDR3 runs 16 residues. CDR3 in amino acids: CATSSEEMGSSDTQYF. In DNA, the CDR3 is TGTGCCACCAGCAGTGAAGAAATGGGGAGTTCAGATACGCAGTATTTT.

Notes on this clone: An end of the junction does not agree with germline; a read error may underlie this. The genes are TRBV4-1 and TRBJ1-1; 9 nucleotides align to TRBD1. CDR1 and CDR2 from the germline V gene are MGHRA and YSYEKL. The CDR3 contains 15 residues. The CDR3 here is CASSQTGTGNPEAFF. The CDR3 DNA follows: TGCGCCAGCAGCCAAACCGGGACAGGGAACCCTGAAGCTTTCTTT.

V usage is TRBV7-8 and J usage is TRBJ2-1; 7 positions agree with TRBD2. V gave up 5 bases and J gave up 6 bases; unmatched junction bases: 10. The germline CDR1 and CDR2 sequences are SGHVS and FQNEAQ. The CDR3 extends over 15 amino acids. The CDR3 DNA reads TGTGCCAGCAGCCCGCGCGCTAGCGGCAGCAATGAGCAGTTCTTC. Protein sequence: CASSPRASGSNEQFF.

The chain uses TRBV28 and TRBJ2-3; 8 nucleotides line up with TRBD2. J gave up 6 bases and V 3 bases, and 8 bases lay outside the gene matches. Germline CDR1 MDHEN, CDR2 SYDVKM. CDR3 length: 15 amino acids. The CDR3 spells CASSLSVAGRDTQYF. CDR3 DNA: TGTGCCAGCAGTTTGTCTGTAGCGGGAAGGGATACGCAGTATTTT.

V gene TRBV7-9 combines with J gene TRBJ1-1; weak D call: TRBD1 (6 bases). Trimming stripped 1 base from V and 4 bases from J, with 13 bases between. Germline V gives CDR1 SEHNR, CDR2 FQNEAQ (reference sequence). The CDR3 loop spans 15 amino acids. The CDR3 sequence is CASSLDRTEFTEAFF. The CDR3 DNA follows: TGTGCCAGCAGCTTAGATAGGACAGAGTTCACTGAAGCTTTCTTT.

The J gene is TRBJ1-2, the V gene TRBV19, with 7 bases aligning to TRBD1. Germline-derived CDR1 and CDR2 are LNHDA and SQIVND (reference sequence). The CDR3 is made up of 14 amino acids. Trimming cost V 7 bases and J 5 bases; bases outside gene matches: 10. CDR3: CASTKTGSRYGYTF. The CDR3 DNA reads TGTGCCAGTACCAAGACAGGGTCAAGATATGGCTACACCTTC.

This chain uses TRBV15 with TRBJ2-4; no clear D gene. In germline, CDR1 is LNHNV, CDR2 YYDKDF (reference sequence). CDR3 length: 16 amino acids. V was cut by 0 bases and J by 0 bases, with 9 bases left in between. CDR3 sequence: CATSRDSRAAKNIQYF. CDR3 sequence (DNA): TGTGCCACCAGCAGAGATAGCCGCGCAGCCAAAAACATTCAGTACTTC.

The chain joins TRBV21-1 to TRBJ1-5; TRBD1 was called by the table and not checked on the DNA. TRBV21-1 is assigned pseudogene status. CDR3 size: 16 residues. The CDR3 sequence is CASIYVGTGGSQPQHF. CDR3 DNA: TGTGCCAGCATCTACGTTGGGACAGGGGGGAGTCAGCCCCAGCATTTT.

This clone has just one count. The chain couples TRBV7-3 to TRBJ1-2; TRBD1 might be the D (5 bases). Germline assignment: CDR1 SGHTA and CDR2 FQGTGA. This CDR3 is built from 13 residues. V shed 2 bases and J shed 7 bases, with 11 bases lying between them. CDR3 DNA sequence: TGTGCCAGCAGCTTACCAGGGTCCCCTGGCTACACCTTC. Translating it yields CASSLPGSPGYTF.

The genes are TRBV27 and TRBJ2-7, with TRBD2 as a possible D gene (6 bases). Trimming removed 5 bases from V and 3 bases from J, with 11 bases in between. This CDR3 comprises 13 residues. CDR1 and CDR2 (germline): MNHEY, SMNVEV (reference sequence). CDR3 sequence: CASSPSGFYEQYF. CDR3 in DNA: TGTGCCAGCAGTCCGAGCGGGTTCTACGAGCAGTACTTC.

The chain combines TRBV4-3 with TRBJ2-2; the match to TRBD1 covers 7 bases. Germline V gene data show CDR1 as LGHNA and CDR2 as YSLEER. This CDR3 spans 14 amino acids. The V gene end was trimmed by 4 bases and the J gene end by 6 bases; junction bases not matched to a gene: 5. CDR3 DNA: TGCGCCAGCAGCCTTCACAGGGGAGCCGGGGAGCTGTTTTTT. Protein sequence: CASSLHRGAGELFF.

This clone was detected once. The rearrangement joins TRBV13 to TRBJ2-7, with 7 nucleotides matching TRBD1. V lost 4 bases and J lost 2; bases outside the gene matches: 5. The germline V gene encodes CDR1 PRHDT and CDR2 FYEKMQ (reference sequence). This CDR3 contains 14 residues. CDR3: CASSSEGQAYEQYF. DNA for the CDR3: TGTGCCAGCAGCTCGGAAGGACAGGCCTACGAGCAGTACTTC. Looking up the rest from reference TRBV13 and TRBJ2-7 gives the full variable domain: AAGVIQSPRHLIKEKRETATLKCYPIPRHDTVYWYQQGPGQDPQFLISFYEKMQSDKGSIPDRFSAQQFSDYHSELNMSSLELGDSALYFCASSSEGQAYEQYFGPGTRLTVT.